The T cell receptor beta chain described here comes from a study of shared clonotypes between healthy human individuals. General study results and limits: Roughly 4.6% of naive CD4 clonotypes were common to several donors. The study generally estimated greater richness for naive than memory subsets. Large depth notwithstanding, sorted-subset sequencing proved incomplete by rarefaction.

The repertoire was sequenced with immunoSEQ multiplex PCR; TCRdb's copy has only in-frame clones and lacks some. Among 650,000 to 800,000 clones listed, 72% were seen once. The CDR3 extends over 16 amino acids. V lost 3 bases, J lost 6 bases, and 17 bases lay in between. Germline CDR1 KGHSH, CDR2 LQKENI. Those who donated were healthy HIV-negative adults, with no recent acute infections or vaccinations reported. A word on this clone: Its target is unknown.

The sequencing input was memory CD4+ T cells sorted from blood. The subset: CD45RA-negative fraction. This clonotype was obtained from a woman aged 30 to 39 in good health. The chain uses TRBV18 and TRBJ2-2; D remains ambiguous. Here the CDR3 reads CASSPSSPGGPGELFF. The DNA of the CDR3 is TGTGCCAGCTCACCGAGCTCTCCCGGCGGTCCCGGGGAGCTGTTTTTT.